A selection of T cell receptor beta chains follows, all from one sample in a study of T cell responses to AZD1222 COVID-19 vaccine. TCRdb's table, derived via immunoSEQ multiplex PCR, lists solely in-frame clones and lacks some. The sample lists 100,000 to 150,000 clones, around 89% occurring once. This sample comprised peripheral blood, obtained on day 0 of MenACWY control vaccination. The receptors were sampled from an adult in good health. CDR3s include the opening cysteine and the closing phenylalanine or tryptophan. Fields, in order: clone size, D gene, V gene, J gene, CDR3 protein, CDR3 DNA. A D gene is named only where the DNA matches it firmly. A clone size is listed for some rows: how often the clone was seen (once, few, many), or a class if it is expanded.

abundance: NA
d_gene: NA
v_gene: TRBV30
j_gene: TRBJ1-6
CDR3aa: CAWSEDPRRSPLHF
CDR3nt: TGTGCCTGGAGTGAGGACCCCCGACGGTCACCCCTCCACTTT

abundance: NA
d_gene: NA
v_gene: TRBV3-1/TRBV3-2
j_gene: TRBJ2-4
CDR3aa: CASSPELALNIQYF
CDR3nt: TGTGCCAGCAGCCCCGAGCTAGCGCTAAACATTCAGTACTTC

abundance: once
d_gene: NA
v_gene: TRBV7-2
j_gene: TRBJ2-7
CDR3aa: CASSLEGLAAYEQYF
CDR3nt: TGTGCCAGCAGCTTAGAAGGGCTAGCCGCGTACGAGCAGTACTTC

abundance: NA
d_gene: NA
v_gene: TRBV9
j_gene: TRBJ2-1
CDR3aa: CASSPHGETSYNEQFF
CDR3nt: TGTGCCAGCAGCCCTCATGGGGAAACCTCCTACAATGAGCAGTTCTTC

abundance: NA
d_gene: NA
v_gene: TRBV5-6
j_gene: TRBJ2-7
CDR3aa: CASTGTGAVYEQYF
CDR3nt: TGTGCCAGCACCGGAACGGGAGCGGTTTACGAGCAGTACTTC

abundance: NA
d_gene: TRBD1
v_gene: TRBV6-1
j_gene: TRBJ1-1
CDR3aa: CASSEGGGGHTEAFF
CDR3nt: TGTGCCAGCAGTGAAGGAGGAGGGGGCCACACTGAAGCTTTCTTT

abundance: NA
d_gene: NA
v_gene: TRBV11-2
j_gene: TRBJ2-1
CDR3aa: CASSSRLQYNEQFF
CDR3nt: TGTGCCAGCAGCTCCAGACTGCAATACAATGAGCAGTTCTTC

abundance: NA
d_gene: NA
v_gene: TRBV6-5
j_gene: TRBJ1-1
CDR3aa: CASSYSTGLNTEAFF
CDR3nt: TGTGCCAGCAGTTACTCGACCGGGCTGAACACTGAAGCTTTCTTT

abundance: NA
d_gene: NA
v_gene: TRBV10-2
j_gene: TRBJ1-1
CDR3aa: CASSATMNTEAFF
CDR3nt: TGCGCCAGCAGTGCAACTATGAACACTGAAGCTTTCTTT

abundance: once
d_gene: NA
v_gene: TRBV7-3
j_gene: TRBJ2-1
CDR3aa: CASSLNVAREQFF
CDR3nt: TGTGCCAGCAGTCTTAACGTGGCGCGGGAGCAGTTCTTC